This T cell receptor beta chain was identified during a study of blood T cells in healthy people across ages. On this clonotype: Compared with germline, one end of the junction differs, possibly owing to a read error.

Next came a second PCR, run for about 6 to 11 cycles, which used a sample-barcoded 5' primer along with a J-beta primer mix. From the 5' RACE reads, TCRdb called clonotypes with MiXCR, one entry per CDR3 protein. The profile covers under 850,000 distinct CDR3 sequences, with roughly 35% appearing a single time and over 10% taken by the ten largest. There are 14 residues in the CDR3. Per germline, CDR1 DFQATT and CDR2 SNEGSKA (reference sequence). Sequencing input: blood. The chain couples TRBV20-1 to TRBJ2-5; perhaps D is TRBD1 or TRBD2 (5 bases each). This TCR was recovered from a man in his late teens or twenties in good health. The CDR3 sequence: CSASTGRGEETQYF. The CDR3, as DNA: TGCAGCGCTAGTACGGGACGGGGAGAAGAGACCCAGTACTTC.